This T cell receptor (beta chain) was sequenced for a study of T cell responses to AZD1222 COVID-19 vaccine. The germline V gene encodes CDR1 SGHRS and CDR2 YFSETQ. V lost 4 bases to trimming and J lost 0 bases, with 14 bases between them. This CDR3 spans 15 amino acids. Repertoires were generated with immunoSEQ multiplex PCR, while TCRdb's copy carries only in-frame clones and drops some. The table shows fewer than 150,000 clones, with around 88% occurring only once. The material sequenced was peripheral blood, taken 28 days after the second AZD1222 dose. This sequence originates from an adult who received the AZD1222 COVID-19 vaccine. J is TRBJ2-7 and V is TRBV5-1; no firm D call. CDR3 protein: CASSPRPVSSYEQYF. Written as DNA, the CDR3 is TGCGCCAGCAGCCCTCGCCCGGTGAGCTCCTACGAGCAGTACTTC. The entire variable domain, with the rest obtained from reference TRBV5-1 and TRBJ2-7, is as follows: KAGVTQTPRYLIKTRGQQVTLSCSPISGHRSVSWYQQTPGQGLQFLFEYFSETQRNKGNFPGRFSGRQFSNSRSEMNVSTLELGDSALYLCASSPRPVSSYEQYFGPGTRLTVT.